This entry lists 2 T cell receptor beta chains sequenced from one sample in a study of identical twins. TCRdb re-called the 5' RACE reads with MiXCR, one entry per CDR3 protein. This sample yields 750,000 to 950,000 distinct CDR3 sequences, of which roughly 12% are seen a single time; around 1.6% belongs to the top ten. Another study also made use of these data, one on yellow fever vaccine responses in identical twins.

The sequencing sample was made of PBMCs. All receptors derive from a woman aged 18-29 years in good health.

The chain is built from TRBV2 and TRBJ2-3, with a weak D call TRBD2 (5 bases). Germline CDR1 and CDR2: SNHLY and FYNNEI. The CDR3 has 16 residues. V lost 2 bases to trimming and J lost 2 bases, with 14 bases between them. The CDR3 here is CASSELDFLNTDTQYF. Here the CDR3 DNA reads TGTGCCAGCAGTGAATTGGACTTTCTGAACACAGATACGCAGTATTTT.

This chain connects TRBV3-1 to TRBJ2-1; TRBD2 aligns across 8 bases. The germline CDR1 and CDR2 sequences are LGHDT and YNNKEL (reference sequence). This CDR3 has 15 amino acids. After removal of 4 bases from V and 8 bases from J, the junction contained 10 bases not matched to a gene. Written as DNA, the CDR3 is TGTGCCAGCAGCCGCGGGACTAGAAGGACCGATGAGCAGTTCTTC. Its protein product is CASSRGTRRTDEQFF.